This paragraph reports one TCR beta chain. This sample stems from a study of radiotherapy plus CTLA-4 blockade in lung cancer. The length of the CDR3 is 14 residues. The V end was cut by 0 bases, the J end by 3 bases, with 7 bases between. Looked up from germline, CDR1 is MNHEY and CDR2 is SMNVEV (reference sequence). Using immunoSEQ multiplex PCR, the repertoire was profiled, and TCRdb retains in-frame clones only, with some absent. The data show roughly 100,000 clones, with around 80% seen just once and about 25% held by the top ten. The origin of this receptor is a human donor with non-small cell lung cancer that progressed on radiotherapy plus ipilimumab. The chain is built from TRBV27 and TRBJ2-3; D ambiguous. The source was peripheral blood, collected from a patient treated with radiotherapy plus ipilimumab. The CDR3 protein is CASSLSRQTDTQYF. The CDR3 DNA follows: TGTGCCAGCAGTTTATCCCGGCAAACAGATACGCAGTATTTT.